This TCR beta chain came from a study of cytomegalovirus exposure and HLA in healthy donors. General study findings and limits: Immune exposure was documented only through CMV serostatus.

Comment on this clone: Its antigen remains unknown.

With 3 bases removed from V and 4 bases from J, the gap between germline ends came to 11 bases. Germline CDR1 is SQVTM and CDR2 is ANQGSEA. This CDR3 region has 13 residues. Primers included in the PCR were 60 Vbeta and 13 Jbeta primers. Some clones are missing from TCRdb's copy, which holds only in-frame ones; the method was immunoSEQ multiplex PCR. The sample has some 150,000 clones; roughly 85% are singletons. This sequence originates from a man aged 40-55 years in good health and CMV-seronegative. Sequencing was carried out using PBMCs. The V gene is TRBV29-1, the J gene TRBJ2-3; D may be TRBD2 (7 bases). CDR3 coding DNA: TGCAGCGTTGACGGGGGGCGCCCAGATACGCAGTATTTT. Translation: CSVDGGRPDTQYF.